Reported below is one TCR beta chain. Original handling: Counts of nucleated cells, estimated from reference gene primer amplification, were obtained. Assay: immunoSEQ multiplex PCR; the TCRdb copy retains only in-frame clones and omits some. V, J and clone size derive from that table, while D and trimming were established from the DNA sequence. The table shows over 150,000 clones, with roughly 89% occurring only once. These data originate in a study of blood T cell repertoires in COVID-19. Overall study context: Acute-phase and convalescent COVID-19 samples originated in the United States, Italy and Spain. PBMCs, B-cell-depleted T cells, or T cells were the source of the cDNA or gDNA that made up the material.

With V trimmed by 6 bases and J by 4 bases, 6 bases remained unmatched. Looked up from germline, CDR1 is SNHLY and CDR2 is FYNNEI. The CDR3 runs 14 residues. The chain carries TRBV2 and TRBJ2-7; 10 bases are a match to TRBD1. Sequencing used peripheral blood. This clonotype originated in a woman aged 18-29 years who had recovered from COVID-19. The DNA of the CDR3 is TGTGCCAGCAGCGAGGGACAGGGGAGATACGAGCAGTACTTC. Its translation: CASSEGQGRYEQYF.